This T cell receptor beta chain came from a study of blood T cells in healthy people across ages. Whole-study context: About one barcoded beta molecule was captured per two T cells (by template switching).

It was around 10 milliliters of peripheral blood that were drawn from each donor. Concerning this clonotype itself: The antigen is undetermined.

A J-beta primer mix and a sample-barcoded 5' primer were used in a second PCR of roughly 7 to 12 cycles. Each CDR3 protein is one row after TCRdb ran MiXCR on the 5' RACE reads. Found here are more than 700,000 distinct CDR3 sequences, 35% to 50% of them singletons; the top ten hold 18%. Findings and caveats of the study: TCR beta diversity per million T cells fell roughly linearly with age. Estimated diversity across one million T cells was deemed an underestimate.

The CDR3 is 14 amino acids. Trimming pared 4 bases from V and 7 bases from J, leaving 15 bases between. Germline-derived CDR1 and CDR2 are SGHRS and YFSETQ. The receptor comes from a man of 80 years or more in good health. The J gene is TRBJ2-4, the V gene TRBV5-1, with a possible D match to TRBD2 (6 bases). Sequenced: blood. The CDR3 DNA is TGCGCCAGCAGCGGTACGGGAGAGGGTAACATTCAGTACTTC. Its protein product is CASSGTGEGNIQYF. Supplemented by reference TRBV5-1 and TRBJ2-4, the full variable domain reads KAGVTQTPRYLIKTRGQQVTLSCSPISGHRSVSWYQQTPGQGLQFLFEYFSETQRNKGNFPGRFSGRQFSNSRSEMNVSTLELGDSALYLCASSGTGEGNIQYFGAGTRLSVL.